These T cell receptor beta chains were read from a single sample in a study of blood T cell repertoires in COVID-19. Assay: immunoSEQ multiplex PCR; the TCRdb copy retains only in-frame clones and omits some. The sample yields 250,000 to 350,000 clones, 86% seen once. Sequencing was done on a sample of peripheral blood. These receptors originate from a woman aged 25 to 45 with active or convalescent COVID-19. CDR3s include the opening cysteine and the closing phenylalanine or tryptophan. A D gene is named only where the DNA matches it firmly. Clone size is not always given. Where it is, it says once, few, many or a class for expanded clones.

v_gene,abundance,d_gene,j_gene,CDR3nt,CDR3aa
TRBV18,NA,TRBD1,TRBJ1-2,TGTGCCAGCTCACCAAATCCGGGACAGGGGCCCTACACCTTC,CASSPNPGQGPYTF
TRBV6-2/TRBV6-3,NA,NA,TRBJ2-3,TGTGCCAGCAGTTACCAGGAAGCAGGAACAGATACGCAGTATTTT,CASSYQEAGTDTQYF
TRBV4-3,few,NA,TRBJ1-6,TGCGCCAGCAGCCAAGAGCACAGGGTCGGCTCACCCCTCCACTTT,CASSQEHRVGSPLHF
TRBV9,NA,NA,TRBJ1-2,TGTGCCAGCAGCGTAGCGGGGGATTCAAACTATGGCTACACCTTC,CASSVAGDSNYGYTF
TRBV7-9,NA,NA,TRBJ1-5,TGTGCCAGCAGCCTGGACTCGGGAGGCAATCAGCCCCAGCATTTT,CASSLDSGGNQPQHF
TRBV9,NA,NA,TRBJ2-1,TGTGCCAGCAGCGCAGGGCCCGGACAGTACAATGAGCAGTTCTTC,CASSAGPGQYNEQFF
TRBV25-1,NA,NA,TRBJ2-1,TGTGCCAGCAGTGCCAGGGCTCTCAACAATGAGCAGTTCTTC,CASSARALNNEQFF
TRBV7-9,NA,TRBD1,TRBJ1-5,TGTGCCAGCAGCTTAGGGGACAGGGATGATCAGCCCCAGCATTTT,CASSLGDRDDQPQHF
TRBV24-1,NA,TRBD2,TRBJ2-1,TGTGCCACCAGTGATGCTAGCGGGGTATACAATGAGCAGTTCTTC,CATSDASGVYNEQFF
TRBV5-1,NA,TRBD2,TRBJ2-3,TGCGCCAGCAGCTTGCCCTGGGCTAGCGGGATCACAGATACGCAGTATTTT,CASSLPWASGITDTQYF
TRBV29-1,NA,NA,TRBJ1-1,TGCAGCGTCGCCGGGTATATGAACACTGAAGCTTTCTTT,CSVAGYMNTEAFF
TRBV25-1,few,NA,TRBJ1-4,TGTGCCAGCAGTGCCCGGGCCGACCGAGGGAATAATGAAAAACTGTTTTTT,CASSARADRGNNEKLFF
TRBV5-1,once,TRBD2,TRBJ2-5,TGCGCCAGCAGCCCGGGGACTAGCGGGGGGGCCGAGACCCAGTACTTC,CASSPGTSGGAETQYF
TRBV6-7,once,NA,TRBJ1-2,TGTGCCAGCACCGCGGGGGGGAATGGCTACACCTTC,CASTAGGNGYTF
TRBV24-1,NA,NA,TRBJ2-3,TGTGCCACCGGAAGCGCACAGGGAGATACGCAGTATTTT,CATGSAQGDTQYF